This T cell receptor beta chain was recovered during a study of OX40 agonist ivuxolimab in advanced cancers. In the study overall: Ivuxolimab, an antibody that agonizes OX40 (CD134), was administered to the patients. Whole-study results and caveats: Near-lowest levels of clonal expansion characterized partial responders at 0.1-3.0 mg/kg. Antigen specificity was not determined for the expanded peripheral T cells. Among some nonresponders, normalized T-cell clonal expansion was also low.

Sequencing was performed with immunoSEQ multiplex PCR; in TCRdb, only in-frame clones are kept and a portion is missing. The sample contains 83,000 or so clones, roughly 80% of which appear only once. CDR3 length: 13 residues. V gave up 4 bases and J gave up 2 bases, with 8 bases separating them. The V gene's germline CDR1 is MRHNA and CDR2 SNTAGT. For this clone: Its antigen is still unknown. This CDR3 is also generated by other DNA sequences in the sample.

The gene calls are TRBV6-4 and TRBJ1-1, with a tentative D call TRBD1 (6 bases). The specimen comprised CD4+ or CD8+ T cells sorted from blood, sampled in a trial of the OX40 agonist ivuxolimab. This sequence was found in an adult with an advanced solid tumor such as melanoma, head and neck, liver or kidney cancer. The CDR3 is CASSAQGNTEAFF. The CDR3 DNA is TGTGCCAGCAGTGCACAGGGTAACACTGAAGCTTTCTTT.